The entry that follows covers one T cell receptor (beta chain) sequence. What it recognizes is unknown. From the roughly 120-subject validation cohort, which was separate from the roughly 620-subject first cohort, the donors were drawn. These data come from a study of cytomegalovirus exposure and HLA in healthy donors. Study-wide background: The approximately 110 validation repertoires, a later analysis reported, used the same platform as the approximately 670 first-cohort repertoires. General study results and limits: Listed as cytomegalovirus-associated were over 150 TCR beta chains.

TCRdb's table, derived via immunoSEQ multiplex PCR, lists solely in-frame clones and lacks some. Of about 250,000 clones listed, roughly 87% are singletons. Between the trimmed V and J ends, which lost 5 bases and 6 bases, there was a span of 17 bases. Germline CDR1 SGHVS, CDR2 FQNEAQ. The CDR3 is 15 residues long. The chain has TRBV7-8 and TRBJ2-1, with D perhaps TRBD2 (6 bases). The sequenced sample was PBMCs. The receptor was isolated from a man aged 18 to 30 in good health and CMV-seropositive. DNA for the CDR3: TGTGCCAGCAGCCATAGCGCTAGGAGGGCCAATGAGCAGTTCTTC. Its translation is CASSHSARRANEQFF.